This T cell receptor (beta chain) comes out of a study of CD8+ T cells in alopecia areata (dated by TCRdb to the late 2010s). Study-wide context: The treated patients took part in an open-label pilot trial in which moderate-to-severe alopecia areata was treated with oral tofacitinib at 5 to 10 mg twice daily. Patients received tofacitinib for 6 to 18 months and were then followed off drug for 6 months to check for delayed response and recurrence. In both human patients and the C3H/HeJ mouse model, the study applied high-throughput TCRbeta sequencing to look at T cell clonal expansion in alopecia areata. On the human side, TCRbeta sequencing was run on scalp tissue and on sorted CD4+ and CD8+ peripheral blood T cells from healthy controls and from alopecia areata patients with either patchy or totalis/universalis disease. Patients on tofacitinib were biopsied at baseline and after 4 and 24 weeks of treatment, and several of the patients also had a later scalp biopsy. Scalp clonality was compared across normal scalp (n=4), patchy alopecia areata scalp (n=8), and alopecia totalis/universalis scalp (n=8). RNA came from the PAXgene miRNA kit for fixed scalp, the miRNeasy kit for PBMCs, and the RNeasy kit for mouse skin. immunoSEQ multiplex PCR using 35 Vbeta forward primers and 13 Jbeta reverse primers was used to amplify TCRbeta CDR3 regions.

The junction shows trimming of 6 bases on V and 5 bases on J, and the gene matches do not reach 3 bases of it. The CDR3 runs 11 amino acids, cysteine and phenylalanine included. The DNA shown is the 33-base CDR3, in frame from base 1. From a lookup of the germline V gene, CDR1 and CDR2 are SQVTM and ANQGSEA. The sample's time point label, decoded: baseline before oral tofacitinib. Lesional scalp punch biopsies and peripheral blood were obtained from alopecia areata patients. PBMCs were isolated by density centrifugation and stained for CD3, CD4 and CD8, and CD4+ and CD8+ T cells were sorted on a FACSAria. Library preparation employed the immunoSEQ multiplex PCR assay. RNA was extracted from all samples and reverse transcribed into cDNA as template for TCR sequencing. SuperScript III was used to make first-strand cDNA, primed with a 2:1 mix of oligo-dT and random hexamers. A synthetic immune receptor repertoire was used to gauge amplification bias, and whatever bias remained was removed computationally. For the original study's pipeline: Raw reads were preprocessed to remove errors, and CDR3 was defined by IMGT conventions from the conserved cysteine to phenylalanine. To get clonality, Shannon entropy was normalized by log2 of the number of productive unique TCRs and the result was subtracted from 1. Whether each scalp clone was CD4 or CD8 was inferred by checking scalp TCRbeta sequences against the CD4 and CD8 repertoires from sorted blood. TCRdb carries this immuneACCESS record with in-frame sequences only. Its versions omit some clonotypes, under half of them owing to an unresolved V gene in the studies checked, with the rest unexplained. The V and J calls and clone size are taken from that table; D and trimming were inferred from the DNA. The table for this sample lists some 170,000 clones; more than 60% of them were counted only once. The ten largest make up about 1.5% of the sample.

Regarding this clone: This clone's antigen is unknown. Qualities for individual bases were not recorded, and no much larger clone is one base off.

General findings and caveats noted by the study authors: Lesional scalp, especially in alopecia totalis/universalis, showed higher clonality and more expanded CD8+ clones than normal scalp, suggesting antigenic drive. Scalp TCR repertoire analysis is complicated because resident alphabeta T cells in normal human skin are also sequenced, whereas mouse skin is dominated by gammadelta T cells. Shared TCR sequences between patients were less evident than in mice, which may be partly attributable to HLA diversity in the patient population.

Rearrangement joined TRBV29-1 to TRBJ1-2, with 7 bases aligning to TRBD1. The sample was CD4+ T cells sorted from blood, taken at week 0. The source is a human donor with alopecia areata. The sequenced DNA is TGCAGCGTAGACAGGGAGTATGGCTACACCTTC. Protein translation: CSVDREYGYTF.